The 25 T cell receptor beta chains below were found in one sample sequenced in a study of human T cells and chemical hapten exposure. Time point described: patch test 1, 2 weeks after DPC sensitization. Noted treatment: therapeutic diphenylcyclopropenone sensitization with weekly scalp DPC. TCRdb analysed the RACE reads with MiXCR anew, one entry per CDR3 protein. The sample has fewer than 500,000 distinct CDR3 sequences, about 4.8% seen once. The specimen was whole blood, collected in connection with sensitization to the hapten diphenylcyclopropenone (DPC). The receptor set was obtained from a woman in her fifties or sixties with alopecia areata. Some clones in this sample may be carry-over from other donors' samples.

V and J are TRBV27 and TRBJ2-3; D ambiguous. The length of the CDR3 is 12 residues. Trimming stripped 6 bases from V and 4 bases from J, with 8 bases between. Germline lookup yields CDR1 MNHEY and CDR2 SMNVEV (reference sequence). The CDR3 loop reads CASRGHADTQYF. CDR3 nucleotide sequence: TGTGCCAGCAGGGGTCATGCAGATACGCAGTATTTT.

Many counts were recorded for this clonotype. The V and J genes are TRBV7-6 and TRBJ1-6; 9 positions match TRBD1. The CDR3 runs to 16 residues. V shed 1 base, J shed 4 bases, and the junction held 2 bases outside the gene matches. Germline V gene data show CDR1 as SGHVS and CDR2 as FNYEAQ. The CDR3 region is CASSLEGQGYNSPLHF. DNA of the CDR3: TGTGCCAGCAGCTTAGAGGGACAGGGATATAATTCACCCCTCCACTTT.

In its sample, this clonotype was seen a few times. V and J are TRBV29-1 and TRBJ2-2; 8 nucleotides agree with TRBD1. V was pared by 0 bases and J by 1 base, with 4 bases of the junction left unmatched. Germline V gene sequence: CDR1 SQVTM, CDR2 ANQGSEA. This CDR3 has 16 amino acids. The CDR3 DNA is TGCAGCGTTGAAGAGGTCAGGGGGCGGAACACCGGGGAGCTGTTTTTT. Translation gives CSVEEVRGRNTGELFF.

This clonotype was counted many times. The chain combines TRBV29-1 with TRBJ1-4; D call uncertain. Trimming cost V 4 bases and J 7 bases, with 13 bases left between them. The CDR3 runs 13 residues. Germline CDR1 SQVTM, CDR2 ANQGSEA. CDR3 protein: CSVGAGTSEKLFF. In DNA, the CDR3 is TGCAGCGTTGGTGCAGGTACTTCTGAAAAACTGTTTTTT.

There are many counts of this clonotype. The CDR3 protein is CASSQNTGKETQYF. CDR3 DNA sequence: TGCGCCAGCAGCCAAAATACAGGGAAAGAGACCCAGTACTTC. This rearrangement joins TRBV4-3 to TRBJ2-5; D is possibly TRBD1 (6 bases). The CDR3 covers 14 residues. CDR1 LGHNA and CDR2 YSLEER come from the germline V gene. V lost 2 bases to trimming and J lost 3 bases, with 10 bases between them.

This clonotype was detected only a few times. One end of the junction is discordant with germline, which a read error may explain. V usage is TRBV12-3 or TRBV12-4 and J usage is TRBJ2-2; 9 bases align to TRBD2. This CDR3 contains 14 residues. As DNA, the CDR3 is TGTGCCAGCAGGCCGACTAGCGGTACCGAGGAGCTGTTTTTT. This codes for CASRPTSGTEELFF.

This clonotype was seen at least ten times. V and J are TRBV10-3 and TRBJ2-7; the D is unclear. The ends were cut back, 7 bases at V and 0 bases at J, with 7 bases in the middle. CDR3 length equals 12 residues. Germline V gives CDR1 ENHRY, CDR2 SYGVKD. CDR3 region: CAIKESSYEQYF. CDR3 in DNA: TGTGCCATCAAGGAGAGCTCCTACGAGCAGTACTTC.

This clonotype has at least ten counts. The chain has TRBV3-1 and TRBJ1-6; D unclear. V lost 1 base and J 8 bases, leaving 18 bases between the germline ends. CDR3 length: 17 residues. Germline V gives CDR1 LGHDT, CDR2 YNNKEL (reference sequence). CDR3 sequence: CASSQGIPSSPDSPLHF. Written as DNA, the CDR3 is TGTGCCAGCAGCCAAGGAATCCCATCCTCCCCGGATTCACCCCTCCACTTT.

The chain carries TRBV27 and TRBJ2-7, with TRBD1 identical over 10 bases. The germline gives CDR1 MNHEY, CDR2 SMNVEV (reference sequence). This CDR3 has 15 amino acids. The V and J ends lost 0 bases and 4 bases, in that order; junction bases with no gene match: 3. The CDR3 sequence: CASSLSTGGWYEQYF. The CDR3 DNA follows: TGTGCCAGCAGTTTATCGACAGGGGGCTGGTACGAGCAGTACTTC.

The chain combines TRBV19 with TRBJ1-2, with D perhaps matching TRBD1 (6 bases). The CDR3 runs 13 residues. V lost 5 bases to trimming and J lost 4 bases, with 11 bases between them. Germline CDR1 LNHDA, CDR2 SQIVND (reference sequence). CDR3 in amino acids: CASSVDSAYGYTF. CDR3 nucleotide sequence: TGTGCCAGTAGTGTGGACAGTGCCTATGGCTACACCTTC.

The sample holds many counts of this clonotype. The chain is built from TRBV29-1 and TRBJ1-5; tentative D call: TRBD1 (5 bases). The CDR3 consists of 13 residues. Germline V gene sequence: CDR1 SQVTM, CDR2 ANQGSEA. Trimming pared 4 bases from V and 7 bases from J, leaving 14 bases between. The CDR3 DNA reads TGCAGCGTTGGGAAAGGGACTGGGCAGCCCCAGCATTTT. Amino acids: CSVGKGTGQPQHF.

This clonotype has more than one count but fewer than ten. The V call is TRBV2, the J call TRBJ1-1; D is unclear. The V gene lost 7 bases and the J gene lost 8 bases, with 11 bases spanning the gap. Germline-derived CDR1 and CDR2 are SNHLY and FYNNEI. This CDR3 has 11 residues. CDR3 residues: CASKEGGEAFF. The CDR3, as DNA: TGTGCCAGCAAGGAGGGAGGAGAAGCTTTCTTT.

At least ten counts were recorded for this clonotype. The rearrangement uses TRBV3-1 and TRBJ2-5, with 11 bases matching TRBD1. V shed 9 bases and J 4 bases; nucleotides not matched to a gene: 13. CDR3 size: 16 residues. Germline lookup yields CDR1 LGHDT and CDR2 YNNKEL (reference sequence). The CDR3 sequence: CASKPGTGGLGETQYF. CDR3 DNA: TGTGCCAGTAAGCCCGGGACAGGGGGTTTGGGAGAGACCCAGTACTTC.

This clonotype turned up a few times. V is TRBV6-5 and J is TRBJ2-1, with D unresolved. The CDR3 loop spans 13 amino acids. Germline assignment: CDR1 MNHEY and CDR2 SVGAGI. The germline V and J ends were trimmed by 0 bases and 8 bases, with 8 bases remaining between them. CDR3 region: CASSYSQVDEQFF. DNA for the CDR3: TGTGCCAGCAGTTACTCGCAGGTTGATGAGCAGTTCTTC.

This clonotype was recorded at least ten times. CDR3 DNA: TGTGCCAGCAGGAGAGGGGTCCCAGATACGCAGTATTTT. Encoded protein: CASRRGVPDTQYF. This sequence joins TRBV28 and TRBJ2-3; D could derive from TRBD1 or TRBD2 (5 bases each). Trimming took 6 bases from V and 4 from J, leaving 11 bases between them. Germline V CDR1 and CDR2: MDHEN, SYDVKM. The CDR3 has 13 residues.

This clonotype was counted at least ten times. V gene TRBV10-3 combines with J gene TRBJ2-3; D possibly matches TRBD1 or TRBD2 (7 bases each). This CDR3 contains 15 residues. V dropped 3 bases and J dropped 2 bases, with 12 bases sitting between them. Germline CDR1 and CDR2: ENHRY and SYGVKD. The CDR3 DNA reads as TGTGCCATCAGTGACACAGGGGACTACACAGATACGCAGTATTTT. Amino acids: CAISDTGDYTDTQYF.

This clonotype came up many times. The chain combines TRBV28 with TRBJ1-1, with D perhaps TRBD1 (6 bases). Germline V gene sequence: CDR1 MDHEN, CDR2 SYDVKM. V was cut by 4 bases and J by 6 bases, with 15 bases left in between. The CDR3 runs to 14 residues. The CDR3 DNA follows: TGTGCCAGCAGTTCCGGACAGAGGAAGTCTGAAGCTTTCTTT. Protein product: CASSSGQRKSEAFF.

The sample holds a few counts of this clonotype. The chain uses TRBV2 and TRBJ1-5; D is unresolved. Germline-derived CDR1 and CDR2 are SNHLY and FYNNEI. This CDR3 contains 14 residues. V was clipped by 2 bases and J by 4 bases, with 9 bases between them. The CDR3 region has the DNA TGTGCCAGCAGTGAACTTTACCCAAATCAGCCCCAGCATTTT. Translation gives CASSELYPNQPQHF.

This clonotype was detected only a few times. V and J are TRBV7-2 and TRBJ1-6, with D tentatively TRBD1 (5 bases). Trimming removed 5 bases at V and 14 bases at J, with 19 bases between. Germline V gives CDR1 SGHTA, CDR2 FQGNSA. The CDR3 is made up of 14 amino acids. The CDR3 loop is CASSPGRYGFTLHF. The DNA for the CDR3 is TGTGCCAGCAGCCCGGGACGGTATGGGTTCACCCTCCACTTT.

The chain joins TRBV5-5 to TRBJ2-2; D not resolved. Per the germline V gene, CDR1 is SGHKS and CDR2 is YYEKEE (reference sequence). CDR3 size: 15 residues. Trimming pared 5 bases from V and 6 bases from J, leaving 17 bases between. The chain's CDR3 is CASRIRVGSAGELFF. The CDR3 nucleotides read TGTGCCAGCAGGATACGGGTGGGGTCCGCCGGGGAGCTGTTTTTT.

This clonotype was picked up one time. This clone may be a read error of a much larger clone one base away. CDR3 in amino acids: CASSVAKGECGYTF. The CDR3 DNA reads as TGTGCCAGCAGCGTAGCTAAAGGGGAATGTGGCTACACCTTC. J is TRBJ1-2 and V is TRBV9, with D perhaps TRBD1 (5 bases). The CDR3 length is 14 residues. V lost 0 bases, J lost 7 bases, and 13 bases lay in between. The V gene's germline CDR1 is SGDLS and CDR2 YYNGEE.

This clonotype was counted a few times. This chain links TRBV11-2 with TRBJ1-1; 8 bases fit TRBD1. The germline gives CDR1 SGHAT, CDR2 FQNNGV. V lost 5 bases to trimming and J lost 12 bases; unmatched junction nucleotides: 8. The CDR3 contains 12 residues. The DNA for the CDR3 is TGTGCCAGCAGCCCCTTGACAGGGGTGTCTTTCTTT. It translates to CASSPLTGVSFF.

This clonotype was observed a few times. CDR3: CAISPGPRDEQYF. CDR3 DNA: TGTGCCATCAGTCCGGGACCACGGGACGAGCAGTACTTC. This chain uses TRBV10-3 with TRBJ2-7; tentatively, D is TRBD1 or TRBD2 (5 bases each). The CDR3 is 13 amino acids. Germline-derived CDR1 and CDR2 are ENHRY and SYGVKD. Trimming pared 5 bases from V and 5 bases from J, leaving 13 bases between.

The rearrangement joins TRBV4-1 to TRBJ1-4, with D hard to call. The V gene's germline CDR1 is MGHRA and CDR2 YSYEKL. The CDR3 loop spans 13 amino acids. Trimming pared 3 bases from V and 8 bases from J, leaving 10 bases between. CDR3 residues: CASSQALGEKLFF. The CDR3 DNA reads TGCGCCAGCAGCCAGGCCCTTGGGGAAAAACTGTTTTTT.

This clonotype was counted ten times or more. The chain couples TRBV4-1 to TRBJ1-1; D not certain. Germline V gene sequence: CDR1 MGHRA, CDR2 YSYEKL. CDR3 size: 14 residues. Trimming removed 0 bases at V and 12 bases at J, with 17 bases between. In DNA form, the CDR3 reads TGCGCCAGCAGCCAAGATACGGGTGGAGAGGTCCCTTTCTTT. The encoded protein is CASSQDTGGEVPFF.